The rows below give T cell receptor beta chains drawn from one sample of a study of cytomegalovirus exposure and HLA in healthy donors. TCRdb's copy holds only in-frame clones and misses some; the assay was immunoSEQ multiplex PCR. The table has approximately 120,000 clones, around 83% seen once. Sequencing used PBMCs. All receptors derive from a woman younger than 45 in good health and CMV-seropositive. Each CDR3 is given with its conserved first and last residue. The D gene is left open where the match is weak. The size of a clone is reported for some rows only, either as once, few or many, or as a class for expanded clones.

TRBV6-5	TRBJ1-2	-	-	CASSYRGDNYGYTF	TGTGCCAGCAGTTATAGGGGCGACAACTATGGCTACACCTTC
TRBV6-6	TRBJ1-6	-	-	CASGQLSSYNSPLHF	TGTGCCAGCGGACAGCTAAGCTCCTATAATTCACCCCTCCACTTT
TRBV5-1	TRBJ2-1	TRBD1	-	CASSLVDRVSYNEQFF	TGCGCCAGCAGCTTGGTGGACAGGGTCTCCTACAATGAGCAGTTCTTC
TRBV5-4	TRBJ1-1	-	few	CASSNREGEAFF	TGTGCCAGCAGCAACAGGGAAGGTGAAGCTTTCTTT
TRBV27	TRBJ2-7	-	-	CAPSPYEQYF	TGTGCCCCCTCACCCTACGAGCAGTACTTC
TRBV27	TRBJ2-5	-	few	CASSQSGAGETQYF	TGTGCCAGCAGTCAAAGCGGTGCGGGAGAGACCCAGTACTTC
TRBV6-1	TRBJ1-4	-	-	CASGREENEKLFF	TGTGCCAGCGGGAGGGAAGAAAATGAAAAACTGTTTTTT
TRBV28	TRBJ1-4	TRBD1	-	CASSFETGVEKLFF	TGTGCCAGCAGTTTTGAGACAGGGGTTGAAAAACTGTTTTTT
TRBV9	TRBJ2-7	TRBD1	-	CASSGPTGDPYEQYF	TGTGCCAGCAGCGGCCCCACAGGGGACCCTTACGAGCAGTACTTC
TRBV9	TRBJ2-1	TRBD1	-	CASSVERQGALEQFF	TGTGCCAGCAGCGTAGAGAGACAGGGGGCGTTAGAGCAGTTCTTC
TRBV5-1	TRBJ2-3	-	-	CASSASAGAADTQYF	TGCGCCAGCAGCGCCTCGGCGGGGGCCGCAGATACGCAGTATTTT
TRBV4-1	TRBJ2-1	-	few	CASSQEPDRGDEQFF	TGCGCCAGCAGCCAGGAACCCGACCGCGGCGATGAGCAGTTCTTC
TRBV2	TRBJ2-3	-	-	CASGNLGGTQYF	TGTGCCAGCGGAAATCTAGGAGGTACGCAGTATTTT
TRBV27	TRBJ2-7	TRBD1	-	CASSYDRGSEQYF	TGTGCCAGCAGTTATGACAGGGGAAGCGAGCAGTACTTC
TRBV18	TRBJ1-3	TRBD1	-	CASSPTGTGNTIYF	TGTGCCAGCTCACCGACAGGGACTGGAAACACCATATATTTT
TRBV28	TRBJ1-1	-	-	CASRLGWGLMNTEAFF	TGTGCCAGCAGGCTAGGGTGGGGGCTCATGAACACTGAAGCTTTCTTT
TRBV2	TRBJ2-5	-	-	CASSEGQQETQYF	TGTGCCAGCAGTGAAGGGCAACAAGAGACCCAGTACTTC
TRBV7-6	TRBJ2-5	-	-	CASSLVERETQYF	TGTGCCAGCAGCTTAGTGGAGAGAGAGACCCAGTACTTC
TRBV30	TRBJ1-1	-	-	CAWKSVAEAFF	TGTGCCTGGAAATCAGTTGCTGAAGCTTTCTTT
TRBV5-1	TRBJ1-2	TRBD1	once	CASSLTGGNYGYTF	TGCGCCAGCTCTTTGACAGGGGGAAACTATGGCTACACCTTC
TRBV7-3	TRBJ1-5	TRBD1	few	CASSSTGGNQPQHF	TGTGCCAGCAGCTCGACAGGGGGCAATCAGCCCCAGCATTTT
TRBV15	TRBJ1-6	TRBD1	-	CATSRGSDRGGSPLHF	TGTGCCACCAGCAGGGGTTCCGACAGGGGGGGCTCACCCCTCCACTTT
TRBV2	TRBJ2-3	TRBD1	-	CASSDQGAEDTQYF	TGTGCCAGCAGTGATCAGGGGGCCGAAGATACGCAGTATTTT
TRBV2	TRBJ1-5	-	-	CASSGGEDQPQHF	TGTGCCAGCAGTGGGGGAGAGGATCAGCCCCAGCATTTT
TRBV30	TRBJ2-1	TRBD2	-	CAWRSPGLAAKYNEQFF	TGTGCCTGGAGATCTCCGGGACTAGCTGCGAAGTACAATGAGCAGTTCTTC
TRBV6-6	TRBJ2-5	-	-	CASRPESETQYF	TGTGCCAGCAGGCCGGAGTCGGAGACCCAGTACTTC